Below, 18 T cell receptor beta chains from the same sample are listed, as sequenced in a study of response to subunit inactivated influenza vaccine. TCRdb recomputed calls from the RT-PCR reads with MiXCR, one row per CDR3 protein. The repertoire holds about 500,000 distinct CDR3 sequences, with about 15% as singletons. Sequenced material: CD4+ T cells sorted from PBMCs, taken around 25 months after vaccination. These receptors were collected from a man aged 50 to 69 who received an inactivated influenza vaccine.

The chain recombines TRBV12-3 or TRBV12-4 with TRBJ1-1; D not certain. V dropped 6 bases and J dropped 2 bases, with 16 bases sitting between them. The CDR3 is 15 residues long. For the CDR3, the DNA is TGTGCCAGCAGAAGAACGGCCAGGCGAAACACTGAAGCTTTCTTT. It yields the protein CASRRTARRNTEAFF.

The V and J genes are TRBV4-1 and TRBJ2-1, with 7 bases lining up with TRBD2. Germline CDR1 reads MGHRA; CDR2 reads YSYEKL. V lost 5 bases, J lost 7 bases, and 11 bases stayed unmatched. The CDR3 consists of 15 residues. CDR3 DNA sequence: TGCGCCAGCAGCAAAGGACGGGAGGATCGGAATGAGCAGTTCTTC. Protein: CASSKGREDRNEQFF.

Turning to this clonotype: Since the CDR3 does not end with the conserved phenylalanine or tryptophan, this likely comes from a read error. The CDR3 DNA is TGTGCCAGCAGAACCGACGGCCTCTATGGCTACACCTTA. This encodes CASRTDGLYGYTL. This sequence joins TRBV6-6 and TRBJ1-2; no definite D call. CDR1 and CDR2 (germline): MNHNY, SVGAGI (reference sequence). The CDR3 length is 13 residues. The V end was cut by 6 bases, the J end by 4 bases, with 12 bases between.

The V gene is TRBV29-1, the J gene TRBJ2-2; 7 nucleotides line up with TRBD2. CDR3 length equals 15 residues. Germline values: CDR1 SQVTM, CDR2 ANQGSEA. V shed 7 bases and J 5 bases; nucleotides not matched to a gene: 13. Here the CDR3 DNA reads TGCAGCGCCTCCGCGCCGGGGGGACGGACCGGGGAGCTGTTTTTT. It encodes CSASAPGGRTGELFF.

This clonotype was found a few times. V is TRBV10-3 and J is TRBJ1-1, with D tentatively TRBD1 (5 bases). Trimming removed 7 bases from V and 0 bases from J, with 9 bases in between. CDR3 length: 13 amino acids. Looked up from germline, CDR1 is ENHRY and CDR2 is SYGVKD. The CDR3 reads CAIKYRMNTEAFF. The CDR3 DNA sequence: TGTGCCATCAAGTACAGGATGAACACTGAAGCTTTCTTT.

The J gene is TRBJ1-5, the V gene TRBV18; D is possibly TRBD1 (6 bases). Trimming pared 4 bases from V and 3 bases from J, leaving 10 bases between. The CDR3 covers 14 residues. Per germline, CDR1 KGHSH and CDR2 LQKENI. The CDR3: CASSRQDTNQPQHF. The CDR3 DNA sequence: TGTGCCAGCTCACGACAGGACACCAATCAGCCCCAGCATTTT.

This clonotype was seen a few times. The chain recombines TRBV10-3 with TRBJ1-1; D is possibly TRBD1 (6 bases). The ends were cut back, 4 bases at V and 7 bases at J, with 13 bases in the middle. Germline CDR1 and CDR2: ENHRY and SYGVKD. This CDR3 comprises 13 residues. Written as DNA, the CDR3 is TGTGCCATCAGTGCCCCGGGGGCGGATGAAGCTTTCTTT. Amino acids: CAISAPGADEAFF.

As regards this clonotype: At one end the junction does not follow the germline gene, possibly because of a read error. This chain uses TRBV5-1 with TRBJ2-1, with 9 bases lining up with TRBD1. Germline assignment: CDR1 SGHRS and CDR2 YFSETQ. The CDR3 runs 15 residues. CDR3 coding DNA: TGCGTCAGCAGAAGAGGGGGACAGGGAGACAATGAGCAGTTCTTC. Protein: CVSRRGGQGDNEQFF.

The V gene is TRBV5-6, the J gene TRBJ2-1; no firm D call. V was pared by 0 bases and J by 8 bases, with 6 bases between. This CDR3 spans 12 amino acids. Looked up from germline, CDR1 is SGHDT and CDR2 is YYEEEE. The CDR3 sequence: CASSLGQDEQFF. The CDR3 region has the DNA TGTGCCAGCAGCTTGGGTCAGGATGAGCAGTTCTTC. The full variable domain, rest sourced from reference TRBV5-6 and TRBJ2-1, is DAGVTQSPTHLIKTRGQQVTLRCSPKSGHDTVSWYQQALGQGPQFIFQYYEEEERQRGNFPDRFSGHQFPNYSSELNVNALLLGDSALYLCASSLGQDEQFFGPGTRLTVL.

The gene calls are TRBV6-5 and TRBJ1-1; 7 nucleotides agree with TRBD1. The CDR3 has 14 amino acids. V lost 6 bases and J lost 1; bases outside the gene matches: 5. The V gene's germline CDR1 is MNHEY and CDR2 SVGAGI. The CDR3 DNA sequence: TGTGCCAGCAGATTAGGGGGCCGGAACACTGAAGCTTTCTTT. As protein: CASRLGGRNTEAFF.

This clonotype appeared many times. The rearrangement links TRBV28 to TRBJ2-7; no reliable D call. Trimming took 5 bases from V and 7 from J, leaving 12 bases between them. Germline-derived CDR1 and CDR2 are MDHEN and SYDVKM. This CDR3 contains 12 residues. The CDR3: CASSRQISEQYF. The CDR3 coding sequence is TGTGCCAGCAGTCGGCAAATATCGGAGCAGTACTTC.

This chain connects TRBV9 to TRBJ2-2; D remains ambiguous. From germline, CDR1 is SGDLS and CDR2 YYNGEE. This CDR3 spans 14 amino acids. V shed 1 base and J shed 1 base, with 5 bases lying between them. The CDR3 sequence is CASSVLLNTGELFF. CDR3 DNA: TGTGCCAGCAGCGTACTACTGAACACCGGGGAGCTGTTTTTT.

This clonotype was seen more than once but under ten times. The chain joins TRBV20-1 to TRBJ2-7; no clear D gene. Trimming took 6 bases from V and 0 from J, leaving 12 bases between them. The CDR3 has 13 amino acids. Germline V gives CDR1 DFQATT, CDR2 SNEGSKA (reference sequence). This chain's CDR3 is CSAHSVLSYEQYF. In DNA form, the CDR3 reads TGCAGTGCGCACTCAGTTCTCTCCTACGAGCAGTACTTC.

In DNA form, the CDR3 reads TGTGCCAGCAGCCCTTATGAGCGGCCCTACAATGAGCAGTTCTTC. Encoded protein: CASSPYERPYNEQFF. This chain uses TRBV9 with TRBJ2-1, with a possible D match to TRBD2 (5 bases). Trimming took 4 bases from V and 2 from J, leaving 13 bases between them. The CDR3 runs to 15 residues. The germline gives CDR1 SGDLS, CDR2 YYNGEE.

The chain carries TRBV4-1 and TRBJ2-3; 10 nucleotides line up with TRBD1. Germline loops: CDR1 MGHRA, CDR2 YSYEKL. V trimming: 6 bases; J trimming: 1 base; junction bases outside the gene matches: 7. This CDR3 spans 16 amino acids. The CDR3 nucleotides read TGCGCCAGCAGGCATCCCGGGACAGGGGGCACAGATACGCAGTATTTT. Translating gives CASRHPGTGGTDTQYF.

This clonotype was counted many times. V and J are TRBV7-9 and TRBJ1-4, with no clear D. Germline CDR1 SEHNR, CDR2 FQNEAQ (reference sequence). The CDR3 is made up of 14 amino acids. V was clipped by 3 bases and J by 0 bases, with 5 bases between them. The CDR3 is CASSLIATNEKLFF. The CDR3 DNA is TGTGCCAGCAGCTTGATTGCAACTAATGAAAAACTGTTTTTT.

This clonotype was detected a few times. This sequence joins TRBV3-1 and TRBJ2-3; D not resolved. Germline values: CDR1 LGHDT, CDR2 YNNKEL (reference sequence). Trimming removed 1 base from V and 7 bases from J, with 12 bases in between. CDR3 length equals 14 residues. CDR3: CASSQAPNGHTQYF. CDR3 DNA sequence: TGTGCCAGCAGCCAAGCACCGAACGGCCATACGCAGTATTTT.

This clonotype was recorded a few times. V is TRBV28 and J is TRBJ2-7, with 9 bases fitting TRBD2. CDR1 and CDR2 from the germline V gene are MDHEN and SYDVKM. This CDR3 spans 15 amino acids. After removal of 6 bases from V and 3 bases from J, the junction contained 9 bases not matched to a gene. The CDR3: CASRRAGGLYYEQYF. The CDR3 nucleotides read TGTGCCAGCAGGAGAGCGGGGGGCCTGTACTACGAGCAGTACTTC. Looking up the rest from reference TRBV28 and TRBJ2-7 gives the full variable domain: DVKVTQSSRYLVKRTGEKVFLECVQDMDHENMFWYRQDPGLGLRLIYFSYDVKMKEKGDIPEGYSVSREKKERFSLILESASTNQTSMYLCASRRAGGLYYEQYFGPGTRLTVT.